What follows are 28 T cell receptor beta chains derived from one specimen sequenced in a study of T cell repertoires in cytomegalovirus infection (dated by TCRdb to the late 2010s). Data came from an Illumina HiSeq 1500. TCRdb took the public reads, trimmed them with fastp at Q25, ran MiXCR for clone calling and kept in-frame beta chains. Identical CDR3 protein sequences are pooled into one entry, listed with their most common genes and DNA. For this sample the table gives 450,000 to 550,000 distinct CDR3 sequences, of which 16% were detected only once. In total, the top ten clones hold roughly a quarter of the sample. Sequenced: CD8+ T cells from PBMCs. The receptor set was obtained from a human donor in good health (CMV status not recorded). Some clones in this sample may be carry-over from other donors' samples.

This clonotype appeared a few times. One base away lies a much larger clone, so this may be a sequencing read error. In nucleotides, the CDR3 is TGTGCCAGCAGCTGGGTGAACACTGAAGCTTTCTTT. It yields the protein CASSWVNTEAFF. The rearrangement links TRBV5-6 to TRBJ1-1; D call uncertain. Germline assignment: CDR1 SGHDT and CDR2 YYEEEE. Deletions cut 3 bases from V and 0 bases from J, with 3 bases between. The length of the CDR3 is 12 residues.

The chain employs TRBV20-1 and TRBJ2-1, with a possible D match to TRBD1 (8 bases). Per germline, CDR1 DFQATT and CDR2 SNEGSKA (reference sequence). The CDR3 length is 17 residues. V was pared by 0 bases and J by 3 bases, with 18 bases between. The CDR3 is CSARDRGADRVYNEQFF. DNA for the CDR3: TGCAGTGCTAGAGATCGGGGGGCGGACAGGGTCTACAATGAGCAGTTCTTC.

The V gene is TRBV10-3, the J gene TRBJ2-1, with TRBD2 matching 9 bases. Germline-derived CDR1 and CDR2 are ENHRY and SYGVKD. Losses at the gene ends were 0 bases for V and 4 bases for J; bases not matched to a gene: 4. The CDR3 extends over 16 amino acids. Here the CDR3 reads CAISESRLAEYNEQFF. In DNA form, the CDR3 reads TGTGCCATCAGTGAGTCTCGACTAGCGGAGTACAATGAGCAGTTCTTC.

This clonotype was counted only a few times. This chain uses TRBV28 with TRBJ1-4, with D unclear. Germline CDR1 is MDHEN and CDR2 is SYDVKM. The CDR3 has 14 amino acids. Trimming took 6 bases from V and 10 from J, leaving 18 bases between them. CDR3 DNA sequence: TGTGCCAGCAGCCTCCGGGGTGGCAACGGAAAACTGTTTTTT. It specifies CASSLRGGNGKLFF.

This clonotype was recorded many times. V is TRBV6-5 and J is TRBJ2-1, with a possible D match to TRBD2 (5 bases). The CDR3 is 11 amino acids. Germline CDR1 reads MNHEY; CDR2 reads SVGAGI. Between the trimmed V and J ends, which lost 7 bases and 6 bases, there was a span of 7 bases. CDR3: CASTEGNEQFF. The CDR3 coding sequence is TGTGCCAGCACCGAGGGCAATGAGCAGTTCTTC.

This clonotype was counted many times. This chain links TRBV27 with TRBJ2-7; no clear D gene. The CDR3 runs to 12 residues. V was shortened by 0 bases and J by 6 bases, with 6 bases between the two germline ends. CDR1 and CDR2 (germline): MNHEY, SMNVEV (reference sequence). CDR3 coding DNA: TGTGCCAGCAGTTTATCGACCGGCGAGCAGTACTTC. This translates into CASSLSTGEQYF.

The V gene is TRBV5-6, the J gene TRBJ2-2; D remains ambiguous. The CDR3 loop spans 15 amino acids. Trimming stripped 0 bases from V and 5 bases from J, with 11 bases between. Germline V gene data show CDR1 as SGHDT and CDR2 as YYEEEE. Here the CDR3 reads CASSLADPVTGELFF. For the CDR3, the DNA is TGTGCCAGCAGCTTGGCCGACCCGGTAACCGGGGAGCTGTTTTTT.

This clonotype was seen many times. The rearrangement joins TRBV7-9 to TRBJ1-5; D uncertain. Germline V gene data show CDR1 as SEHNR and CDR2 as FQNEAQ (reference sequence). The CDR3 runs to 9 residues. The CDR3 here is CAFGSPQHF. CDR3 nucleotides: TGTGCTTTTGGGTCGCCCCAGCATTTT. Full variable domain (outside the CDR3, taken from reference TRBV7-9 and TRBJ1-5): DTGVSQNPRHKITKRGQNVTFRCDPISEHNRLYWYRQTLGQGPEFLTYFQNEAQLEKSRLLSDRFSAERPKGSFSTLEIQRTEQGDSAMYLCAFGSPQHFGDGTRLSIL.

The chain joins TRBV12-5 to TRBJ2-1, with 9 bases lining up with TRBD2. This CDR3 region has 15 residues. V lost 3 bases and J lost 7; bases outside the gene matches: 7. Germline loops: CDR1 LGHNT, CDR2 FRNRAP. CDR3 region: CASGFGGGAGNEQFF. The CDR3 nucleotides read TGTGCTAGTGGTTTCGGCGGGGGGGCAGGGAATGAGCAGTTCTTC.

The chain carries TRBV20-1 and TRBJ1-2; the D gene is possibly TRBD1 (5 bases). Deletions cut 2 bases from V and 0 bases from J, with 16 bases between. This CDR3 has 16 residues. CDR1 and CDR2 (germline): DFQATT, SNEGSKA (reference sequence). CDR3 DNA sequence: TGCAGTGCTAGAAACCCCCGAACAGGAACTAACTATGGCTACACCTTC. This gives the protein CSARNPRTGTNYGYTF.

This chain joins TRBV27 and TRBJ1-6; tentatively, D is TRBD1 (5 bases). V was pared by 0 bases and J by 10 bases, with 16 bases between. CDR1 and CDR2 (germline): MNHEY, SMNVEV (reference sequence). CDR3 size: 16 residues. CDR3 residues: CASSLSITGGDSPLHF. The CDR3 nucleotides are TGTGCCAGCAGTTTATCGATTACGGGGGGAGACTCACCCCTCCACTTT.

This clonotype was seen many times. One end of the junction fails to match germline, which may point to a read error. This chain links TRBV11-2 with TRBJ2-1, with D perhaps TRBD2 (5 bases). The CDR3 runs to 12 residues. Per the germline V gene, CDR1 is SGHAT and CDR2 is FQNNGV. The CDR3 is CASSLVQDRGLF. DNA for the CDR3: TGTGCCAGCAGCTTAGTTCAAGATAGAGGGCTCTTC.

The chain recombines TRBV9 with TRBJ1-2; perhaps TRBD1 as D (5 bases). This CDR3 contains 14 residues. Looked up from germline, CDR1 is SGDLS and CDR2 is YYNGEE. V lost 3 bases, J lost 7 bases, and 16 bases lay in between. The CDR3 is CASSEAGAGSGYTF. The CDR3 DNA reads TGTGCCAGCAGCGAAGCCGGGGCCGGCTCTGGCTACACCTTC.

The rearrangement joins TRBV2 to TRBJ1-1; D gene ambiguous. The CDR3 runs 14 residues. V dropped 4 bases and J dropped 0 bases, with 9 bases sitting between them. Germline CDR1 is SNHLY and CDR2 is FYNNEI. This CDR3 reads CASSAGNVNTEAFF. CDR3 DNA sequence: TGTGCCAGCAGTGCAGGAAATGTGAACACTGAAGCTTTCTTT.

The sample holds many counts of this clonotype. The genes are TRBV11-2 and TRBJ2-2, with D uncertain. The CDR3 length is 13 residues. V lost 1 base to trimming and J lost 4 bases, with 4 bases between them. In germline, CDR1 is SGHAT, CDR2 FQNNGV. CDR3 loop: CASSLVPTGELFF. The CDR3 bases are TGTGCCAGCAGCTTAGTGCCCACCGGGGAGCTGTTTTTT.

This clonotype was found a few times. The rearrangement joins TRBV6-5 to TRBJ2-2; 7 positions match TRBD1. Germline CDR1 reads MNHEY; CDR2 reads SVGAGI. This CDR3 has 21 residues. Germline trimming cut 2 bases from V and 6 bases from J; bases unmatched to any gene: 24. This CDR3 is CASSYPPLGQSSRVTPGELFF. The DNA of the CDR3 is TGTGCCAGCAGTTACCCGCCGCTGGGACAGAGTTCTAGAGTAACCCCCGGGGAGCTGTTTTTT.

This clonotype was seen many times. The J gene is TRBJ2-3, the V gene TRBV6-6, with 7 bases that match TRBD1. The CDR3 is 16 amino acids. CDR1 and CDR2 from the germline V gene are MNHNY and SVGAGI (reference sequence). With V trimmed by 2 bases and J by 0 bases, 5 bases remained unmatched. CDR3 nucleotide sequence: TGTGCCAGCAGTTACCCGGGGACAGTTAGCACAGATACGCAGTATTTT. Its translation is CASSYPGTVSTDTQYF.

On this clonotype: A single base separates this from a much larger clone, so it may be a read error. The chain uses TRBV11-2 and TRBJ2-2; D may be TRBD1 (6 bases). This CDR3 contains 16 residues. The germline V gene encodes CDR1 SGHAT and CDR2 FQNNGV. CDR3 in DNA: TGTCCCAGCAGCCAAACGGGGACATCAAACACCGGGGAGCTGTTTTTT. It encodes CPSSQTGTSNTGELFF.

At least ten counts were recorded for this clonotype. The rearrangement links TRBV7-6 to TRBJ2-1; 11 bases are a match to TRBD2. The CDR3 consists of 15 residues. V shed 3 bases and J 7 bases; nucleotides not matched to a gene: 5. From germline, CDR1 is SGHVS and CDR2 FNYEAQ. CDR3 sequence (DNA): TGTGCCAGCAGCTTCAGACTAGCGGGACAGAATGAGCAGTTCTTC. Translation: CASSFRLAGQNEQFF.

The V call is TRBV7-9, the J call TRBJ1-3; D is undetermined. From germline, CDR1 is SEHNR and CDR2 FQNEAQ (reference sequence). The V end lost 5 bases, the J end lost 0 bases, and 20 bases lay between the germline ends. CDR3 length equals 18 residues. CDR3 region: CASSSRRQSVPSGNTIYF. Written as DNA, the CDR3 is TGTGCCAGCAGCAGTAGGCGGCAGTCGGTCCCCTCTGGAAACACCATATATTTT.

This clonotype was recorded at least ten times. The CDR3 bases are TGTGCCAGCAGTGAAGCGGGGTCCGGGGAGACCCAGTACTTC. Translation: CASSEAGSGETQYF. The chain couples TRBV6-1 to TRBJ2-5; no reliable D call. This CDR3 contains 14 residues. V was shortened by 0 bases and J by 5 bases, with 10 bases between the two germline ends. Germline CDR1 reads MNHNS; CDR2 reads SASEGT.

This clonotype was picked up many times. J is TRBJ2-3 and V is TRBV29-1, with 7 bases that match TRBD2. This CDR3 region has 14 residues. Germline values: CDR1 SQVTM, CDR2 ANQGSEA. Trimming took 1 base from V and 0 from J; bases not matched to a gene: 1. The CDR3 sequence is CSVEGGLSTDTQYF. In nucleotides, the CDR3 is TGCAGCGTTGAAGGGGGACTAAGCACAGATACGCAGTATTTT.

V gene TRBV20-1 combines with J gene TRBJ2-3; 10 bases line up with TRBD2. V lost 4 bases and J lost 6; bases outside the gene matches: 7. Germline V gives CDR1 DFQATT, CDR2 SNEGSKA (reference sequence). CDR3 length equals 14 residues. CDR3 DNA sequence: TGCAGTGCTACAGCGGGAGGGCCAAAGGATACGCAGTATTTT. Translation: CSATAGGPKDTQYF.

This clonotype was seen repeatedly, ten times or more. V is TRBV5-6 and J is TRBJ2-5; 13 bases are shared with TRBD2. V lost 5 bases and J lost 2; bases outside the gene matches: 9. CDR1 SGHDT and CDR2 YYEEEE come from the germline V gene. This CDR3 has 17 amino acids. The CDR3 DNA sequence: TGTGCCAGCAGTACCGGGACTAGCGGGACCAGGCAAGAGACCCAGTACTTC. Encoded protein: CASSTGTSGTRQETQYF.

The chain joins TRBV27 to TRBJ2-5, with 10 nucleotides matching TRBD2. This CDR3 region has 15 residues. V dropped 5 bases and J dropped 5; count of bases not matched to a gene: 8. The germline CDR1 and CDR2 sequences are MNHEY and SMNVEV (reference sequence). CDR3 in DNA: TGTGCCAGCAGTAACCTAGCGGGGGTGGAGGAGACCCAGTACTTC. Its translation: CASSNLAGVEETQYF.

This clonotype was recorded many times. The chain joins TRBV4-1 to TRBJ1-2, with D tentatively TRBD1 (6 bases). The V end lost 3 bases, the J end lost 8 bases, and 13 bases lay between the germline ends. Germline V gene sequence: CDR1 MGHRA, CDR2 YSYEKL. This CDR3 region has 13 residues. For the CDR3, the DNA is TGCGCCAGCAGCCAGGACAGCCAACGAGGCTACACCTTC. This translates into CASSQDSQRGYTF.

This clonotype has just a few counts. The chain recombines TRBV20-1 with TRBJ2-5, with 14 positions matching TRBD2. CDR1 DFQATT and CDR2 SNEGSKA come from the germline V gene (reference sequence). The CDR3 is made up of 17 amino acids. V shed 5 bases and J 4 bases; nucleotides not matched to a gene: 12. The CDR3, as DNA: TGCAGTGCTCCCGGATGGACTAGCGGGAGGTTGTTAGAGACCCAGTACTTC. Translating it yields CSAPGWTSGRLLETQYF.

Comments on this clonotype: One base away lies a much larger clone, so this may be a sequencing read error. The CDR3 does not end in the conserved phenylalanine or tryptophan, so this is likely a read error. CDR3 sequence: CASSWRRELGRETQYL. The CDR3 DNA is TGTGCCAGCAGTTGGCGGCGGGAGCTCGGCCGGGAGACCCAGTACTTA. The chain couples TRBV27 to TRBJ2-5, with TRBD2 matching 7 bases. The CDR3 has 16 amino acids. Germline V lookup: CDR1 MNHEY, CDR2 SMNVEV (reference sequence). Trimming at V came to 4 bases and at J to 5 bases, leaving 13 bases not matched to a gene.